Listed below are T cell receptor beta chains from one sample, sequenced in a study of cytomegalovirus exposure and HLA in healthy donors. Generated by immunoSEQ multiplex PCR, the TCRdb table keeps only in-frame clones and is missing some. This repertoire shows about 200,000 clones, around 90% found once; its top ten account for more than 1.5%. What was sequenced was PBMCs. The receptors here all came from a woman under 30 in good health and CMV-seropositive. The CDR3 runs from the conserved cysteine through the conserved F or W. The D gene is left open where the match is weak. For some rows the clone size is stated as once, few or many, or as a class when expanded; others skip it.

CDR3nt | CDR3aa | v_gene | abundance | j_gene | d_gene
TGTGCCAGCAGTTTATCAAGTACCAGGCAACTCTACAATGAGCAGTTCTTC | CASSLSSTRQLYNEQFF | TRBV27 | NA | TRBJ2-1 | NA
TGTGCCAGCAGGACAGCTAATAGCAATCAGCCCCAGCATTTT | CASRTANSNQPQHF | TRBV19 | NA | TRBJ1-5 | NA
TGTGCCAGCAGTTACTCTCTTACAGGGGGCTGGGATGGCTACACCTTC | CASSYSLTGGWDGYTF | TRBV6-5 | once | TRBJ1-2 | TRBD1
TGTGCTAGCAGCTTGGGAGGGCGCACCGGGGAGCTGTTTTTT | CASSLGGRTGELFF | TRBV7-7 | once | TRBJ2-2 | TRBD2
TGTGCCAGCAGCAGGACTGGATTGGATACGCAGTATTTT | CASSRTGLDTQYF | TRBV7-9 | NA | TRBJ2-3 | NA
TGTGCCTGGAGTGTACCCGGGACAGGGAACAATCAGCCCCAGCATTTT | CAWSVPGTGNNQPQHF | TRBV30 | few | TRBJ1-5 | TRBD1
TGTGCCAGCGGCGAAATCGGAGGGGTTGGTTACGAGCAGTACTTC | CASGEIGGVGYEQYF | TRBV28 | NA | TRBJ2-7 | NA
TGTGCCAGCAGACTTACAGGGGGGGAAAAACTGTTTTTT | CASRLTGGEKLFF | TRBV6-5 | NA | TRBJ1-4 | TRBD1
TGTGCCACCAAGCGGGCGATCTACAATGAGCAGTTCTTC | CATKRAIYNEQFF | TRBV6-5 | NA | TRBJ2-1 | NA
TGTGCCAGCAGTTTGGGATCTGACAGGGTTCCCTACAATGAGCAGTTCTTC | CASSLGSDRVPYNEQFF | TRBV27 | once | TRBJ2-1 | TRBD1
TGCGCCAGCGGGCAACAGGGGGCCGGTGAAAAACTGTTTTTT | CASGQQGAGEKLFF | TRBV5-1 | NA | TRBJ1-4 | TRBD1
TGTGCCACCGACAGGGGGGTCTACGAGCAGTACTTC | CATDRGVYEQYF | TRBV7-2 | NA | TRBJ2-7 | TRBD1
TGTGCCAGCAGCCCAGGACAGGGACGTCAGCCCCAGCATTTT | CASSPGQGRQPQHF | TRBV7-9 | NA | TRBJ1-5 | TRBD1
TGTGCCAGCAGTGGACACACTGCAACTAATGAAAAACTGTTTTTT | CASSGHTATNEKLFF | TRBV2 | few | TRBJ1-4 | NA
TGTGCCAGCAGACGGGGGGCGGACTTTGAGCAGTACTTC | CASRRGADFEQYF | TRBV28 | NA | TRBJ2-7 | NA
TGTGCCAGCAAAGGGACAGGGCCCTACGAGCAGTACTTC | CASKGTGPYEQYF | TRBV7-8 | NA | TRBJ2-7 | TRBD1
TGTGCCAGCAGTGACCCCTCAGGGGTAGATACGCAGTATTTT | CASSDPSGVDTQYF | TRBV25-1 | NA | TRBJ2-3 | NA
TGTGCCAGCAGCAGGGGGAGGGACAGGGGGATTCAGCCCCAGCATTTT | CASSRGRDRGIQPQHF | TRBV9 | once | TRBJ1-5 | TRBD1
TGCGCCAGCAGCCAGGAACCGGGACAGGGGGTTTCGGATACGCAGTATTTT | CASSQEPGQGVSDTQYF | TRBV4-1 | NA | TRBJ2-3 | TRBD1
TGTGCCAGCAGCCGGGGTAGTGTCGATGGCTACACCTTC | CASSRGSVDGYTF | TRBV6-1 | NA | TRBJ1-2 | NA
TGTGCCAGCAGTCCCCACCGAGTGAAGAACACTGAAGCTTTCTTT | CASSPHRVKNTEAFF | TRBV27 | NA | TRBJ1-1 | NA
TGTGCCTGGAGTAAGTTCAGGGGGGATGGGGATGAGCAGTTCTTC | CAWSKFRGDGDEQFF | TRBV30 | NA | TRBJ2-1 | NA
TGTGCTAGCAGCCCCGGACTAGCGGGAGACAACGAGCAGTACTTC | CASSPGLAGDNEQYF | TRBV7-7 | NA | TRBJ2-7 | TRBD2
TGTGCCTCCCTTGATGGCAGGGGTAGGACTGAAGCTTTCTTT | CASLDGRGRTEAFF | TRBV10-3 | NA | TRBJ1-1 | NA
TGCGCCAGCAGTGTTATTAAGGACCTAGGGGCCTACGAGCAGTACTTC | CASSVIKDLGAYEQYF | TRBV10-1 | NA | TRBJ2-7 | NA
TGTGCCAGCCACACGGGCGGAGGGGGCACTGAGCAGTTCTTC | CASHTGGGGTEQFF | TRBV27 | NA | TRBJ2-1 | NA
TGCGCCAGCATGGGACAGTCAAGGGGGAGCAATCAGCCCCAGCATTTT | CASMGQSRGSNQPQHF | TRBV10-2 | NA | TRBJ1-5 | TRBD1
TGTGCCAGCAGTCGGGGACTAGGGACCGATACGCAGTATTTT | CASSRGLGTDTQYF | TRBV27 | NA | TRBJ2-3 | TRBD2
TGCGCCAGCAGCCAAGCAGGGGCCGGGGAGCTGTTTTTT | CASSQAGAGELFF | TRBV4-1 | NA | TRBJ2-2 | NA
TGTGCCAGCAGGGGCTTCCGACTAGCTCGGTCCTACGAGCAGTACTTC | CASRGFRLARSYEQYF | TRBV27 | NA | TRBJ2-7 | TRBD2
TGTGCCTGGAGCCCAGGGACAGACCAAGGGAAACTGTTTTTT | CAWSPGTDQGKLFF | TRBV30 | NA | TRBJ1-4 | TRBD1
TGTGCCAGCAGCTTAGGACAGGCGGACTATGGCTACACCTTC | CASSLGQADYGYTF | TRBV13 | NA | TRBJ1-2 | NA
TGCGCCAGCAGCCACAAGGGGTCCGGAAACACCATATATTTT | CASSHKGSGNTIYF | TRBV4-1 | NA | TRBJ1-3 | NA
TGTGCCAGTTCGAGACGAAGTGAGGTAGATACGCAGTATTTT | CASSRRSEVDTQYF | TRBV19 | NA | TRBJ2-3 | NA
TGTGCCAGCAGCTATACCGGGACAGGGTCTAACTATGGCTACACCTTC | CASSYTGTGSNYGYTF | TRBV11-2 | NA | TRBJ1-2 | TRBD1
TGTGCCAGCAGTTTCGCGACAGACGCTTCCTATGGCTACACCTTC | CASSFATDASYGYTF | TRBV27 | NA | TRBJ1-2 | NA
TGTGCCATGGGGGGGGGACTCGATGTGGTCGAGCAGTACTTC | CAMGGGLDVVEQYF | TRBV6-1 | once | TRBJ2-7 | TRBD2
TGTGCCATCAGTGGAGGGACAGCCGACACTTTCGGAGGGCAGTTCTTC | CAISGGTADTFGGQFF | TRBV10-3 | NA | TRBJ2-1 | TRBD1
TGTGCCAGCAGTTGGGGGGGCAACTATGGCTACACCTTC | CASSWGGNYGYTF | TRBV27 | NA | TRBJ1-2 | NA
TGTGCCAGCAGACCACAGGGGGCCGCTAGCTCCTACGAGCAGTACTTC | CASRPQGAASSYEQYF | TRBV27 | NA | TRBJ2-7 | TRBD1
TGTGCCAGCAGCTTGGTAGCGGGGGGATCCTACGAGCAGTACTTC | CASSLVAGGSYEQYF | TRBV5-8 | NA | TRBJ2-7 | TRBD2
TGTGCCAGCAGATCGGGACAGGCTGAAGATACGCAGTATTTT | CASRSGQAEDTQYF | TRBV28 | NA | TRBJ2-3 | TRBD1
TGTGCCAGCAGTCGTGGGACTTCGGGTGAGCAGTACTTC | CASSRGTSGEQYF | TRBV6-5 | NA | TRBJ2-7 | NA
TGTGCCAGTAGTACCTGGGGGGGGGAAACTGAAGCTTTCTTT | CASSTWGGETEAFF | TRBV19 | NA | TRBJ1-1 | NA
TGTGCCAGCAGTAAGGGGATCTACGAGCAGTACTTC | CASSKGIYEQYF | TRBV6-5 | once | TRBJ2-7 | NA
TGTGCCTGGTATAAAAGGGGTGGAGGCACAGATACGCAGTATTTT | CAWYKRGGGTDTQYF | TRBV30 | NA | TRBJ2-3 | NA
TGTGCCAGCAGTCATCGTCGACTAGCGGGAGTGCACTCCTACAATGAGCAGTTCTTC | CASSHRRLAGVHSYNEQFF | TRBV7-8 | NA | TRBJ2-1 | TRBD2
TGTGCCAGCAGCCACGGACAGGCCTCTGGGGGCTACACCTTC | CASSHGQASGGYTF | TRBV27 | NA | TRBJ1-2 | TRBD1
TGTGCCAGCAGTTTAGGGACAGTCGGATATCAGCCCCAGCATTTT | CASSLGTVGYQPQHF | TRBV28 | NA | TRBJ1-5 | TRBD1
TGTGCCAGTAGTATAAAAGGGGGAAGGACTGAAGCTTTCTTT | CASSIKGGRTEAFF | TRBV19 | NA | TRBJ1-1 | NA